The clone carrying this TCR beta chain was seen only a few times. The data belong to a study of shared clonotypes between healthy human individuals. After removal of 6 bases from V and 2 bases from J, the junction contained 6 bases not matched to a gene. The CDR3 length is 15 residues. CDR1 and CDR2 (germline): SGHTA, FQGNSA. Only in-frame clones appear in the TCRdb table, and some are missing; sequencing was by immunoSEQ multiplex PCR. The sample carries fewer than 500,000 clones, about 79% recorded once. Material for sequencing was PBMCs. This receptor was taken from a woman between 35 and 50 years old in good health. Some clones in this sample may be carry-over from other donors' samples. V and J are TRBV7-2 and TRBJ2-5, with TRBD2 identical over 10 bases. The CDR3: CASRIGTSVQETQYF. The CDR3 DNA follows: TGTGCCAGCAGAATCGGGACTAGCGTTCAAGAGACCCAGTACTTC.